Each of the 23 T cell receptor beta chains below was sequenced from the same sample in a study of blood T cells in healthy people across ages. Next came a second PCR, run for about 7 to 12 cycles, which used a sample-barcoded 5' primer along with a J-beta primer mix. TCRdb itself ran the 5' RACE reads through MiXCR, one entry per CDR3 protein. Of about 1.8 million distinct CDR3 sequences in the sample, around 48% were seen once. The sample consisted of blood. The receptors originated from a woman aged 40-49 years in good health.

The sample holds a few counts of this clonotype. The chain couples TRBV6-2 or TRBV6-3 to TRBJ2-1; 7 positions agree with TRBD2. V shed 0 bases, J shed 6 bases, and the junction held 11 bases outside the gene matches. The CDR3 is made up of 17 amino acids. CDR1 is MNHEY and CDR2 is SVGEGT in the germline V gene. This chain's CDR3 is CASSYSDRAGKANEQFF. The CDR3 DNA sequence: TGTGCCAGCAGTTACTCGGACCGAGCGGGGAAGGCCAATGAGCAGTTCTTC.

The chain joins TRBV2 to TRBJ2-3; TRBD2 agrees at 8 bases. Germline-derived CDR1 and CDR2 are SNHLY and FYNNEI. CDR3 length equals 14 residues. J was trimmed by 1 base and V by 7 bases; bases with no gene match: 4. Here the CDR3 reads CASKIAGRTDTQYF. DNA for the CDR3: TGTGCCAGCAAAATAGCGGGGCGCACAGATACGCAGTATTTT.

The gene calls are TRBV5-1 and TRBJ2-1; D might be TRBD2 (5 bases). CDR1 SGHRS and CDR2 YFSETQ come from the germline V gene. This CDR3 is 13 amino acids long. V shed 2 bases and J shed 7 bases, with 10 bases lying between them. CDR3 in amino acids: CASSFLRENEQFF. The CDR3 nucleotides read TGCGCCAGCAGCTTCCTCCGGGAAAATGAGCAGTTCTTC.

The V call is TRBV2, the J call TRBJ2-7, with 8 bases aligning to TRBD1. The CDR3 extends over 16 amino acids. Losses at the gene ends were 3 bases for V and 3 bases for J; bases not matched to a gene: 10. Germline loops: CDR1 SNHLY, CDR2 FYNNEI. CDR3 nucleotides: TGTGCCAGCAGTGAGTTTACCAGGGGGCGCCTCTACGAGCAGTACTTC. This sequence encodes CASSEFTRGRLYEQYF. Filled out from reference TRBV2 and TRBJ2-7, the complete variable domain reads EPEVTQTPSHQVTQMGQEVILRCVPISNHLYFYWYRQILGQKVEFLVSFYNNEISEKSEIFDDQFSVERPDGSNFTLKIRSTKLEDSAMYFCASSEFTRGRLYEQYFGPGTRLTVT.

This sequence joins TRBV4-3 and TRBJ1-1; D remains unclear. V lost 4 bases, J lost 5 bases, and 8 bases lay in between. This CDR3 has 12 residues. Germline CDR1 reads LGHNA; CDR2 reads YSLEER. The CDR3 sequence is CASSPDRTEAFF. The CDR3 nucleotides read TGCGCCAGCAGCCCCGATAGGACTGAAGCTTTCTTT.

This clonotype has a handful of counts. This sequence joins TRBV28 and TRBJ2-7; D may be TRBD1 (5 bases). The DNA end lines up better with TRBJ2-5; the J call may be wrong. This CDR3 region has 14 residues. In germline, CDR1 is MDHEN, CDR2 SYDVKM. The CDR3 DNA reads as TGTGCCAGCAGAAGACAGTGGGAAGAAGAGACCCAGTACTTC. Translating it yields CASRRQWEEETQYF.

The J gene is TRBJ2-5, the V gene TRBV28; D unclear. This CDR3 region has 13 residues. The germline V gene has CDR1 MDHEN and CDR2 SYDVKM. Trimming shortened V by 2 bases and J by 5 bases, and 9 bases separated the two germline ends. CDR3 amino acids: CASSLQVPETQYF. In DNA form, the CDR3 reads TGTGCCAGCAGTTTACAGGTCCCGGAGACCCAGTACTTC. Full variable domain (outside the CDR3, taken from reference TRBV28 and TRBJ2-5): DVKVTQSSRYLVKRTGEKVFLECVQDMDHENMFWYRQDPGLGLRLIYFSYDVKMKEKGDIPEGYSVSREKKERFSLILESASTNQTSMYLCASSLQVPETQYFGPGTRLLVL.

This clonotype turned up a few times. This chain joins TRBV6-2 or TRBV6-3 and TRBJ2-7; 8 positions agree with TRBD1. The CDR3 has 15 residues. The trim removed 5 bases at V and 3 bases at J, leaving 9 bases unmatched. CDR1 MNHEY and CDR2 SVGEGT come from the germline V gene. The CDR3 DNA follows: TGTGCCAGCAGTCGCTCTTCGACAGGGGTCTACGAGCAGTACTTC. This sequence encodes CASSRSSTGVYEQYF.

This sequence joins TRBV20-1 and TRBJ2-5; D remains ambiguous. The CDR3 extends over 11 amino acids. Germline CDR1 and CDR2: DFQATT and SNEGSKA (reference sequence). V lost 6 bases and J lost 5, with 10 bases in between. The CDR3 loop is CSAEDVETQYF. The CDR3 nucleotides read TGCAGTGCCGAAGATGTCGAGACCCAGTACTTC.

This clonotype was seen once. A read error may explain this, as a much larger clone is one base away. The chain uses TRBV7-2 and TRBJ1-1, with a weak D call TRBD1 (6 bases). The CDR3 is 14 amino acids. The germline CDR1 and CDR2 sequences are SGHTA and FQGNSA. The CDR3 sequence is CASNLGGVNTEAFF. The CDR3 nucleotides are TGTGCCAGCAACTTAGGGGGGGTGAACACTGAAGCTTTCTTT.

This clonotype was seen repeatedly, ten times or more. V is TRBV7-2 and J is TRBJ2-5; no clear D gene. This CDR3 has 14 amino acids. Germline CDR1 SGHTA, CDR2 FQGNSA. Trimming took off 1 base at V and 1 base at J, with 7 bases between the two ends. The chain's CDR3 is CASSLVQSQETQYF. The CDR3 DNA follows: TGTGCCAGCAGCTTAGTTCAGAGCCAAGAGACCCAGTACTTC.

The chain is built from TRBV27 and TRBJ2-5; 8 nucleotides agree with TRBD2. The germline V gene has CDR1 MNHEY and CDR2 SMNVEV (reference sequence). V shed 6 bases, J shed 2 bases, and the junction held 11 bases outside the gene matches. The CDR3 has 16 amino acids. The CDR3 bases are TGTGCCAGCAGGCTCTCTAGACTAGCGCGGCAAGAGACCCAGTACTTC. Its translation: CASRLSRLARQETQYF.

There are a few counts of this clonotype. The rearrangement links TRBV5-5 to TRBJ1-2; 9 positions match TRBD1. Trimming at V came to 1 base and at J to 12 bases, leaving 4 bases not matched to a gene. CDR3 length equals 12 residues. Germline-derived CDR1 and CDR2 are SGHKS and YYEKEE (reference sequence). The CDR3 here is CASSLTGQGNTF. DNA of the CDR3: TGTGCCAGCAGCTTGACTGGACAGGGGAACACCTTC.

V usage is TRBV20-1 and J usage is TRBJ2-7, with D hard to call. V was clipped by 0 bases and J by 2 bases, with 5 bases between them. Germline loops: CDR1 DFQATT, CDR2 SNEGSKA (reference sequence). The CDR3 has 12 amino acids. CDR3 region: CSARDITYEQYF. In DNA form, the CDR3 reads TGCAGTGCTAGAGATATTACCTACGAGCAGTACTTC.

This rearrangement joins TRBV20-1 to TRBJ1-4; maybe TRBD1 (6 bases). The germline gives CDR1 DFQATT, CDR2 SNEGSKA (reference sequence). Trimming took off 7 bases at V and 4 bases at J, with 16 bases between the two ends. There are 14 residues in the CDR3. The chain's CDR3 is CSVPRGSNNEKLFF. The DNA for the CDR3 is TGCAGTGTCCCCAGGGGCAGTAATAATGAAAAACTGTTTTTT.

This sequence joins TRBV4-2 and TRBJ2-2; the D gene is possibly TRBD2 (5 bases). This CDR3 has 17 residues. Germline V gene lookup returns CDR1 LGHNA and CDR2 YNFKEQ. The ends were cut back, 1 base at V and 6 bases at J, with 18 bases in the middle. The CDR3: CASSQVQGSYGAGELFF. The CDR3 DNA reads as TGTGCCAGCAGCCAAGTACAAGGGTCTTACGGGGCCGGGGAGCTGTTTTTT.

This clonotype was counted only a few times. The gene calls are TRBV4-1 and TRBJ2-7; TRBD2 agrees at 8 bases. The CDR3 loop spans 15 amino acids. In germline, CDR1 is MGHRA, CDR2 YSYEKL. The junction had 7 bases not matched to a gene; V was cut back by 0 bases and J by 6 bases. CDR3 sequence (DNA): TGCGCCAGCAGCCAAGAGGGACTAGGATCGATCGAGCAGTACTTC. This gives the protein CASSQEGLGSIEQYF.

The rearrangement links TRBV5-5 to TRBJ1-4, with unresolved D. Germline lookup yields CDR1 SGHKS and CDR2 YYEKEE (reference sequence). Trimming removed 7 bases from V and 7 bases from J, with 11 bases in between. The CDR3 sequence is 12 residues long. CDR3 loop: CASGRFGEKLFF. DNA of the CDR3: TGTGCCAGCGGCCGCTTCGGTGAAAAACTGTTTTTT.

The rearrangement uses TRBV7-2 and TRBJ2-5; 8 nucleotides agree with TRBD2. V was pared by 5 bases and J by 11 bases, with 10 bases of the junction left unmatched. The CDR3 covers 13 residues. CDR1 and CDR2 from the germline V gene are SGHTA and FQGNSA. In DNA form, the CDR3 reads TGTGCCAGCAGCCCCGGACTAGCACAGGAGCAGTACTTC. Translated, it gives CASSPGLAQEQYF.

The J gene is TRBJ2-4, the V gene TRBV24-1; a weak D match, TRBD2 (7 bases). The CDR3 is 16 amino acids. Germline CDR1 KGHDR, CDR2 SFDVKD. V was cut by 7 bases and J by 13 bases, with 28 bases left in between. DNA of the CDR3: TGTGCCACCAGACCCAGGGGAGGGGCCTCCTACAATGAGCAGTACTTC. This encodes CATRPRGGASYNEQYF.

The J gene is TRBJ2-7, the V gene TRBV6-2 or TRBV6-3, with 9 bases fitting TRBD1. From germline, CDR1 is MNHEY and CDR2 SVGEGT. This CDR3 has 14 amino acids. Trimming removed 5 bases from V and 6 bases from J; junction bases left unmatched: 8. Here the CDR3 reads CASSPQTGGLEQYF. The DNA for the CDR3 is TGTGCCAGCAGTCCCCAAACAGGGGGCCTCGAGCAGTACTTC.

This clonotype has a handful of counts. This chain connects TRBV4-3 to TRBJ2-3, with 10 bases aligning to TRBD2. Germline-derived CDR1 and CDR2 are LGHNA and YSLEER. The CDR3 runs to 15 residues. After removal of 1 base from V and 4 bases from J, the junction contained 2 bases not matched to a gene. This CDR3 reads CASSQASGGPDTQYF. CDR3 bases: TGCGCCAGCAGCCAAGCTAGCGGGGGTCCAGATACGCAGTATTTT.

The gene calls are TRBV28 and TRBJ2-5; the D gene is possibly TRBD1 (5 bases). Trimming stripped 3 bases from V and 1 base from J, with 18 bases between. The CDR3 extends over 17 amino acids. CDR1 MDHEN and CDR2 SYDVKM come from the germline V gene. As DNA, the CDR3 is TGTGCCAGCAGTTTGAAGGGTAGGGGCTCTCTCCAAGAGACCCAGTACTTC. Translating it yields CASSLKGRGSLQETQYF.